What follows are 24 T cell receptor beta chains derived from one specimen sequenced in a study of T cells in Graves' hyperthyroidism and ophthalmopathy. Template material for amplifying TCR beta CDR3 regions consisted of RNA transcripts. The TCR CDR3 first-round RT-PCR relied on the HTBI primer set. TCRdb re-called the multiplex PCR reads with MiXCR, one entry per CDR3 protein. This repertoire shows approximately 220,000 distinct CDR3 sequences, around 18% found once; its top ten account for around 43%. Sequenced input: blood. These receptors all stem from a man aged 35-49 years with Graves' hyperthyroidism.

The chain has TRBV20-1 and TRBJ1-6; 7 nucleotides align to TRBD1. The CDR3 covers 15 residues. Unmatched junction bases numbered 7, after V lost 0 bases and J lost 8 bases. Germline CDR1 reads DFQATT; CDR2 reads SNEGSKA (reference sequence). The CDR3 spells CSARDSRQGDSPLHF. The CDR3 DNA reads TGCAGTGCTAGAGATTCCCGACAGGGTGATTCACCCCTCCACTTT.

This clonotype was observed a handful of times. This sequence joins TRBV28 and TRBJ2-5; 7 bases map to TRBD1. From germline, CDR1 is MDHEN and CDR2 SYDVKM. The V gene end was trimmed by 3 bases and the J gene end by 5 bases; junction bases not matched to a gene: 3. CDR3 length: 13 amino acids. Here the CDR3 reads CASSFIRGETQYF. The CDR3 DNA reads TGTGCCAGCAGTTTTATCAGGGGGGAGACCCAGTACTTC.

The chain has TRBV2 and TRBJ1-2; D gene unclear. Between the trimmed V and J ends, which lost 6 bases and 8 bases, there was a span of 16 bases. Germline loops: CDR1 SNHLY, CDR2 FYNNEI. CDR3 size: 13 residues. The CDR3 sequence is CASSRGLPNGYTF. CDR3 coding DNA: TGTGCCAGCAGCCGCGGATTACCTAACGGCTACACCTTC.

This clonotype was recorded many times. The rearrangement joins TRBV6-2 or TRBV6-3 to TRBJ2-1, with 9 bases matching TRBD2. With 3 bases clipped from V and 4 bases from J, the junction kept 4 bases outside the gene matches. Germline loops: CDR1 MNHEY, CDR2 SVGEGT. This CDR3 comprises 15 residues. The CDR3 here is CASSYASGAYNEQFF. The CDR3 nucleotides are TGTGCCAGCAGTTATGCTAGCGGGGCTTACAATGAGCAGTTCTTC.

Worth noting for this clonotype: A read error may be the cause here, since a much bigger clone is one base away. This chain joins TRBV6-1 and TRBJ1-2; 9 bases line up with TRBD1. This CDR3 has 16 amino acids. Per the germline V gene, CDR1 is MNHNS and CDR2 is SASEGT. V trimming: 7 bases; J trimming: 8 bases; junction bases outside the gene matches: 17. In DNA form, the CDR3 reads TGTGCCAGCACCTCAGGGCCCCGGGACAGGGCCTTCGGCTACACCTTC. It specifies CASTSGPRDRAFGYTF.

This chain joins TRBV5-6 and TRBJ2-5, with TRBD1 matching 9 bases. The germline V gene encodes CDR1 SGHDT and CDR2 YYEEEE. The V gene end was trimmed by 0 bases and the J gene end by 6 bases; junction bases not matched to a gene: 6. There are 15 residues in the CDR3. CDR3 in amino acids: CASSLAYRGLKTQYF. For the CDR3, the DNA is TGTGCCAGCAGCTTGGCCTACAGGGGGCTTAAGACCCAGTACTTC.

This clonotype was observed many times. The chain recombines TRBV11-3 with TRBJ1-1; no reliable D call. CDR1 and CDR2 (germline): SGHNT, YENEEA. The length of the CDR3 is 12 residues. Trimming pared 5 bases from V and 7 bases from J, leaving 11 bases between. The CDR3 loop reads CASSVMPREAFF. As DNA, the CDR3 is TGTGCCAGCAGCGTGATGCCGCGTGAAGCTTTCTTT.

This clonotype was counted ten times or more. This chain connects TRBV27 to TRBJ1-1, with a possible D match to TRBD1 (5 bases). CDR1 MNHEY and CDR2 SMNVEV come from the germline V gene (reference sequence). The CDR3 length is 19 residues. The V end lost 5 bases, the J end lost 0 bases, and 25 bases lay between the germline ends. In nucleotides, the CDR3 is TGTGCCAGCAGTCCCAAACTAGGTATTGGGGGAAATATGAACACTGAAGCTTTCTTT. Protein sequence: CASSPKLGIGGNMNTEAFF.

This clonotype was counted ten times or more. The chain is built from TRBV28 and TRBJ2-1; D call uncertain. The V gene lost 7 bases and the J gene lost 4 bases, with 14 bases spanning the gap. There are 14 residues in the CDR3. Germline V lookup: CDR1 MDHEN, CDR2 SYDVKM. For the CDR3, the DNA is TGTGCCAGCACCGAGAGTCAGCCATACAATGAGCAGTTCTTC. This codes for CASTESQPYNEQFF.

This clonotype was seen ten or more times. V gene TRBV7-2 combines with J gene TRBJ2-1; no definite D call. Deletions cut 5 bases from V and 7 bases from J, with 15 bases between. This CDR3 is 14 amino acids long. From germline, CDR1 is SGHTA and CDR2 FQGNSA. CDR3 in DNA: TGTGCCAGCAGCACAAGGACCTTGGGGAATGAGCAGTTCTTC. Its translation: CASSTRTLGNEQFF.

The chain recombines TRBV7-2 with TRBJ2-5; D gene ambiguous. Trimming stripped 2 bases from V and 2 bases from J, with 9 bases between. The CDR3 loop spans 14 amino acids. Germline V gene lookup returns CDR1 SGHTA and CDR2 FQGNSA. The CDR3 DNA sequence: TGTGCCAGCAGCTTAAAACGAACGCAAGAGACCCAGTACTTC. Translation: CASSLKRTQETQYF. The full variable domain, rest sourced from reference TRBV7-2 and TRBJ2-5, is GAGVSQSPSNKVTEKGKDVELRCDPISGHTALYWYRQSLGQGLEFLIYFQGNSAPDKSGLPSDRFSAERTGGSVSTLTIQRTQQEDSAVYLCASSLKRTQETQYFGPGTRLLVL.

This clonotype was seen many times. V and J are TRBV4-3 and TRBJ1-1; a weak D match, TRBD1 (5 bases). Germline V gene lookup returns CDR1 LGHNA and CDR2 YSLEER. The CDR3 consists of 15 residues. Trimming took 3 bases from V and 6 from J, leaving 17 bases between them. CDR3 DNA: TGCGCCAGCAGCCAGGATCCTTTTGGGGGTTCTGAAGCTTTCTTT. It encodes CASSQDPFGGSEAFF.

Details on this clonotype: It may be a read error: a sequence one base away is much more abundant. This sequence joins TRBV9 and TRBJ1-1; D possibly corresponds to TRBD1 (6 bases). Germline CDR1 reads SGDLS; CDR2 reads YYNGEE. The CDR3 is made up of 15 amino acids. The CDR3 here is CASIVGTQGNTEAFF. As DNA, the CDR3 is TGTGCCAGCATCGTAGGAACACAGGGAAACACTGAAGCTTTCTTT.

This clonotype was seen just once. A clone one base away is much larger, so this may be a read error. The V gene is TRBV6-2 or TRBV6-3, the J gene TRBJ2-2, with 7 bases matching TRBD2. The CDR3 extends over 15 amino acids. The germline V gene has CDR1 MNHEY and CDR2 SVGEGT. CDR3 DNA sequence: TGTGCCAGCAGTTACTCGAGCGGGAACACCGGGGGGCTGTTTTTT. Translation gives CASSYSSGNTGGLFF.

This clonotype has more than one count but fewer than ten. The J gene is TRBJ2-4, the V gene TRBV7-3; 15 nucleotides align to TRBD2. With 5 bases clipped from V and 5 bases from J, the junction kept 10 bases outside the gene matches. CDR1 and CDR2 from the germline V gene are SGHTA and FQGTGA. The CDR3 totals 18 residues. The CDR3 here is CASSVRTSGGAAENIQYF. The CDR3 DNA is TGTGCCAGCAGCGTACGGACTAGCGGGGGGGCCGCAGAAAACATTCAGTACTTC.

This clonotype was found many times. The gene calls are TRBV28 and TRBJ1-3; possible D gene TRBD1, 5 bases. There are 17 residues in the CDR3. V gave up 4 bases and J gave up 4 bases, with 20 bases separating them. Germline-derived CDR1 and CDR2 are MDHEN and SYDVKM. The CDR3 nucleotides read TGTGCCAGCAGTTCTCCCCGTGGGACCGACCGCGGAAACACCATATATTTT. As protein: CASSSPRGTDRGNTIYF.

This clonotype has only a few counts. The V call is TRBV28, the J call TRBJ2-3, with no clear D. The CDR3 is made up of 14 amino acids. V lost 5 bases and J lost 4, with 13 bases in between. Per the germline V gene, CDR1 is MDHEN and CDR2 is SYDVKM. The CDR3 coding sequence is TGTGCCAGCAGTGATGACTCCCGAGCAGATACGCAGTATTTT. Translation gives CASSDDSRADTQYF.

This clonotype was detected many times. In DNA form, the CDR3 reads TGTGCCAGCAGCCCCTATTCCGGGACAAAAGGCTACACCTTC. Its translation is CASSPYSGTKGYTF. J is TRBJ1-2 and V is TRBV3-1; D perhaps matches TRBD1 (6 bases). CDR3 size: 14 residues. Between the trimmed V and J ends, which lost 4 bases and 8 bases, there was a span of 17 bases. CDR1 is LGHDT and CDR2 is YNNKEL in the germline V gene (reference sequence).

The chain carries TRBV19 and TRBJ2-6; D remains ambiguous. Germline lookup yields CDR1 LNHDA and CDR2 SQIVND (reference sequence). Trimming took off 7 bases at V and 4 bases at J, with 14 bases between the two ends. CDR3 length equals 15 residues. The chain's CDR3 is CASTDAGEGANVLTF. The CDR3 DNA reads TGTGCCAGTACCGACGCCGGTGAGGGGGCCAACGTCCTGACTTTC.

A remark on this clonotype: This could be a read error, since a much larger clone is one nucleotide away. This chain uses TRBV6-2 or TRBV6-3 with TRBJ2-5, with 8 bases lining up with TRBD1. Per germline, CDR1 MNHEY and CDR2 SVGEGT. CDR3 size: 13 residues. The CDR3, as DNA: TGTGCCAACAGTAGGACAGGGAGGGAGACCCAGTACTTC. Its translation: CANSRTGRETQYF.

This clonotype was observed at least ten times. The CDR3 protein is CASSLSGGEHTGELFF. The CDR3 DNA is TGTGCCAGCAGTTTATCCGGGGGCGAGCACACCGGGGAGCTGTTTTTT. This chain connects TRBV12-3 or TRBV12-4 to TRBJ2-2; D tentatively reads TRBD1 or TRBD2 (6 bases each). V was trimmed by 2 bases and J by 3 bases, leaving 13 bases between them. There are 16 residues in the CDR3.

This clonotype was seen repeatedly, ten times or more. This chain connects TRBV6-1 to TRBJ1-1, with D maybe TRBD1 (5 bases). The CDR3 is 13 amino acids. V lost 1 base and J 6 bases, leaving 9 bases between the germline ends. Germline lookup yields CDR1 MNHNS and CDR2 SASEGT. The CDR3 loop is CASSEEGEAEAFF. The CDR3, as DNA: TGTGCCAGCAGTGAAGAAGGGGAGGCTGAAGCTTTCTTT.

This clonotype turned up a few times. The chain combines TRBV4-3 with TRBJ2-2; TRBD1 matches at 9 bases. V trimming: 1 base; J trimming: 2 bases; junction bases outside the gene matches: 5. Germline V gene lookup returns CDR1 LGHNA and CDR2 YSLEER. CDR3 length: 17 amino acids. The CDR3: CASSQALGQGNTGELFF. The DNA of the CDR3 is TGCGCCAGCAGCCAAGCCCTGGGACAGGGAAACACCGGGGAGCTGTTTTTT.

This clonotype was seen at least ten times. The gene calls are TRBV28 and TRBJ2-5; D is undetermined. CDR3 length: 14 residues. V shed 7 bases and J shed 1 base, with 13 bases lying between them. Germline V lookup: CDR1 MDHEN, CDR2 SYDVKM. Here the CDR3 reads CASTRWAAQETQYF. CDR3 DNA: TGTGCCAGCACCAGATGGGCAGCCCAAGAGACCCAGTACTTC.